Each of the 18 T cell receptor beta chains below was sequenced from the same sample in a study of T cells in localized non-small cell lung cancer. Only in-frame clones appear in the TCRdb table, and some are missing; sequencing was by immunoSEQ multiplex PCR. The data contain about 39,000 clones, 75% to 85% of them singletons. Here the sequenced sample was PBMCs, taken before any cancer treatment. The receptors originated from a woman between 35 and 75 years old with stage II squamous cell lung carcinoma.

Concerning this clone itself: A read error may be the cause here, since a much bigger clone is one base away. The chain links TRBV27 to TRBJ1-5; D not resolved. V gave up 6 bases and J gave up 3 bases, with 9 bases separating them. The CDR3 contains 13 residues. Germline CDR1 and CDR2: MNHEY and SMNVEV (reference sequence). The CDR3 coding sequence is TGTGCCAGCAGCCAAGACCCCAATCAGCCCCAGCATTTT. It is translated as CASSQDPNQPQHF.

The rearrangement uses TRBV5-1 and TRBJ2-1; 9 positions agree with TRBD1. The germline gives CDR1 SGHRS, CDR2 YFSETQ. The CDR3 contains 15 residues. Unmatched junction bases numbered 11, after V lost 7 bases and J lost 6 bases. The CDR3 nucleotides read TGCGCCAGCTCCCCTTTCGAGACAGGGGGCAATGAGCAGTTCTTC. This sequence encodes CASSPFETGGNEQFF.

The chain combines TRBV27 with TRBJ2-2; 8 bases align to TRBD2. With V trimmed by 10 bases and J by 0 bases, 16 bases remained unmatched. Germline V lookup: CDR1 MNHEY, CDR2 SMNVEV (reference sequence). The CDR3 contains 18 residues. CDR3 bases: TGTGCCACCCACCGGAACCTAGCGGGCCCTACGAACACCGGGGAGCTGTTTTTT. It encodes CATHRNLAGPTNTGELFF.

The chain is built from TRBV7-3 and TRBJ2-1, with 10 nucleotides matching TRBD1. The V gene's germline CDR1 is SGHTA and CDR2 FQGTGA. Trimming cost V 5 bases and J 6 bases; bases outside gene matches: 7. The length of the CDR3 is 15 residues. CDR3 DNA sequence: TGTGCCAGCAGCACAGGCGGGACAGGGGTCAATGAGCAGTTCTTC. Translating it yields CASSTGGTGVNEQFF. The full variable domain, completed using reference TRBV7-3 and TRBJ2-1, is GAGVSQTPSNKVTEKGKYVELRCDPISGHTALYWYRQSLGQGPEFLIYFQGTGAADDSGLPNDRFFAVRPEGSVSTLKIQRTERGDSAVYLCASSTGGTGVNEQFFGPGTRLTVL.

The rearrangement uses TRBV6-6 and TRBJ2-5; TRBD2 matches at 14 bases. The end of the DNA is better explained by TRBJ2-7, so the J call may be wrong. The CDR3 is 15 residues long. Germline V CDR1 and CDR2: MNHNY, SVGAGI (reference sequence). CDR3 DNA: TGTGCCAGCAGTCCGGGACTAGCGGGAGTTCACGAGCAGTACTTC. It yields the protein CASSPGLAGVHEQYF.

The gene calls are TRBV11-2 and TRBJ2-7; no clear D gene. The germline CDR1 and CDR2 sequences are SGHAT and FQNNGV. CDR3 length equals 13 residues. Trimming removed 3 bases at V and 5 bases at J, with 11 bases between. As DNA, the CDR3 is TGTGCCAGCAGCTTTGGGGTAGGGAACGAGCAGTACGTC. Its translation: CASSFGVGNEQYV.

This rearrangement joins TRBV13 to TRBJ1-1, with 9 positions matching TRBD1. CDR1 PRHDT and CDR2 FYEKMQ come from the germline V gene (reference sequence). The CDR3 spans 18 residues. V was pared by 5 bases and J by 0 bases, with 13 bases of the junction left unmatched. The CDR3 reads CASSTHPTGGTMNTEAFF. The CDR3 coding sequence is TGTGCCAGCAGCACTCACCCGACAGGGGGTACTATGAACACTGAAGCTTTCTTT.

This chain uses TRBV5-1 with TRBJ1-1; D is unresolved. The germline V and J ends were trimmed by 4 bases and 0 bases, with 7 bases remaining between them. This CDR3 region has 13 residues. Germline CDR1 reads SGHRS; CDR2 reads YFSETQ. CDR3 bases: TGCGCCAGCAGCCCTAAAGTGAACACTGAAGCTTTCTTT. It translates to CASSPKVNTEAFF. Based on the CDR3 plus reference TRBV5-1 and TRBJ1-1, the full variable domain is KAGVTQTPRYLIKTRGQQVTLSCSPISGHRSVSWYQQTPGQGLQFLFEYFSETQRNKGNFPGRFSGRQFSNSRSEMNVSTLELGDSALYLCASSPKVNTEAFFGQGTRLTVV.

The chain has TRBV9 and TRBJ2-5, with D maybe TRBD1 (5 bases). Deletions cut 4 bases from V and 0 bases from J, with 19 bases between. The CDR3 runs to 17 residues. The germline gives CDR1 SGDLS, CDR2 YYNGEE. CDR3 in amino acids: CASSPNPASGNQETQYF. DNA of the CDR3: TGTGCCAGCAGCCCCAACCCCGCTTCAGGGAACCAAGAGACCCAGTACTTC.

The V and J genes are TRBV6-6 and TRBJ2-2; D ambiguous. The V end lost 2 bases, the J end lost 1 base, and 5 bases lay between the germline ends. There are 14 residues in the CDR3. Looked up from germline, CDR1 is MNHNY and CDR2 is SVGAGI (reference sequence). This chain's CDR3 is CASSYEQNTGELFF. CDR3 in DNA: TGTGCCAGCAGTTACGAACAGAACACCGGGGAGCTGTTTTTT.

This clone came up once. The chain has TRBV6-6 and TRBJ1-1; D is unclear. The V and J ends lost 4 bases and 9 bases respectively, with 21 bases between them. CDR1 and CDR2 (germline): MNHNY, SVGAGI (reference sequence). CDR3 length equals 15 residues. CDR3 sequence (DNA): TGTGCCAGCAGTTCCGACCAAATGGGCAGTGATAAAGCTTTCTTT. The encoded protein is CASSSDQMGSDKAFF.

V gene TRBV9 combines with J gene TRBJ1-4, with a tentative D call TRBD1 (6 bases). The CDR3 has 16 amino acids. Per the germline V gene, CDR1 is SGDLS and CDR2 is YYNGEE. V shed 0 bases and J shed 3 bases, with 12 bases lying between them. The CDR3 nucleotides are TGTGCCAGCAGCGTAGCAGGGGCCACCGCTAATGAAAAACTGTTTTTT. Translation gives CASSVAGATANEKLFF.

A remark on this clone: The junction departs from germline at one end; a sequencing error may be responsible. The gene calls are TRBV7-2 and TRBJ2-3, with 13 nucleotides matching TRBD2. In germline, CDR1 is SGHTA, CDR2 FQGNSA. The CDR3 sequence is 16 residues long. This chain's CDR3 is CVSSPTSGRAGDTQYF. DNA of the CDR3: TGTGTCAGCAGCCCAACTAGCGGGAGGGCCGGAGATACGCAGTATTTT.

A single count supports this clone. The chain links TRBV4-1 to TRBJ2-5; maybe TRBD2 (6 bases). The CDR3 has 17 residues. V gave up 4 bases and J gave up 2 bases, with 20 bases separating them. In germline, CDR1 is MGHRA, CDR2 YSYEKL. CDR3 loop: CASSPHHGGIGQETQYF. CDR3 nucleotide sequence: TGCGCCAGCAGCCCCCACCACGGGGGAATAGGGCAAGAGACCCAGTACTTC.

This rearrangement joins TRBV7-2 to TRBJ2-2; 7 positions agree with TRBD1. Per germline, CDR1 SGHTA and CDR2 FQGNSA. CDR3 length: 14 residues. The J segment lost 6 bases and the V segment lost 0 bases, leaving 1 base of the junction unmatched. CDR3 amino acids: CASSLATGSGELFF. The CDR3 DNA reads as TGTGCCAGCAGCTTAGCGACAGGGTCCGGGGAGCTGTTTTTT.

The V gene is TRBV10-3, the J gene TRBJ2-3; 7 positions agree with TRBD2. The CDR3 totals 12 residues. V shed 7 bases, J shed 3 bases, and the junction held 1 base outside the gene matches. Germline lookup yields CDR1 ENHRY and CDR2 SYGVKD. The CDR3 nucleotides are TGTGCCATCATGGGGGGGACAGATACGCAGTATTTT. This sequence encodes CAIMGGTDTQYF.

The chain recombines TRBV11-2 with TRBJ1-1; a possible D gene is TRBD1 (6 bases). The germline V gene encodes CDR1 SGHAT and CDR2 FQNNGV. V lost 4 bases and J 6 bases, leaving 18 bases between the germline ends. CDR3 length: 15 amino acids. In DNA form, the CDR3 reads TGTGCCAGCAGCTCACCTTACACGGGGGCGGCTGAAGCTTTCTTT. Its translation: CASSSPYTGAAEAFF. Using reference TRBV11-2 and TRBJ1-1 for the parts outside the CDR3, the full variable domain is EAGVAQSPRYKIIEKRQSVAFWCNPISGHATLYWYQQILGQGPKLLIQFQNNGVVDDSQLPKDRFSAERLKGVDSTLKIQPAKLEDSAVYLCASSSPYTGAAEAFFGQGTRLTVV.

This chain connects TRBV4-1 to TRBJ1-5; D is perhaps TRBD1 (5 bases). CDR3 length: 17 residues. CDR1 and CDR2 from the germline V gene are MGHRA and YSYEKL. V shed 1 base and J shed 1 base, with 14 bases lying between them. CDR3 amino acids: CASSQGDGRTSNQPQHF. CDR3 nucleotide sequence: TGCGCCAGCAGCCAAGGGGACGGACGGACAAGCAATCAGCCCCAGCATTTT.